The entry below gives a single TCR beta chain sequence along with its context. The antigen is undetermined. The V gene end was trimmed by 4 bases and the J gene end by 0 bases; junction bases not matched to a gene: 10. The CDR3 covers 18 residues. Germline CDR1 and CDR2: LNHDA and SQIVND (reference sequence). This sample is drawn from a study of cytomegalovirus exposure and HLA in healthy donors. Study context: Of fewer than 450 genotyped donors, about 80% clustered with self-reported Caucasian donors. Notes on the study in general: A link between a missense DCLRE1C variant and TCR beta V- and J-gene trimming emerged from a later analysis. Among TCR beta chains, those listed as cytomegalovirus-associated numbered fewer than 200. There were some public TCRs occurring in many donors, but most TCR sequences were rare.

The study ran its PCR with 60 Vbeta and 13 Jbeta primers. TCRdb's table, derived via immunoSEQ multiplex PCR, lists solely in-frame clones and lacks some. This sample has more than 90,000 clones, with approximately 81% found just once. The sequencing sample was made of PBMCs. This rearrangement joins TRBV19 to TRBJ2-1; TRBD2 aligns across 9 bases. The receptor was isolated from a woman younger than 30 in good health and CMV-seropositive. As DNA, the CDR3 is TGTGCCAGTAGTAATCGAGCGGGAGGATTTAGCTCCTACAATGAGCAGTTCTTC. It yields the protein CASSNRAGGFSSYNEQFF.